Following are 5 T cell receptor beta chains from one sample sequenced in a study of CD8 T cells in Susac syndrome. RNA, at about 0.45 to 1 ug, was reverse transcribed with random hexamers. TCRdb redid the calling of the immunoSEQ multiplex PCR reads with MiXCR, one entry per CDR3 protein. Of around 150,000 distinct CDR3 sequences in the sample, over 90% are singletons; the top ten hold more than 0.11%. Sequencing was done on a sample of CD4+ T cells from PBMCs. These receptors all stem from a human donor with Susac syndrome.

The chain couples TRBV20-1 to TRBJ2-7, with 8 bases lining up with TRBD2. This CDR3 comprises 14 residues. Germline V gives CDR1 DFQATT, CDR2 SNEGSKA (reference sequence). Trimming took 1 base from V and 2 from J; bases not matched to a gene: 4. The chain's CDR3 is CSARGTSGTYEQYF. The CDR3 DNA sequence: TGCAGTGCTAGAGGAACTAGCGGAACCTACGAGCAGTACTTC.

The V call is TRBV15, the J call TRBJ2-1; a weak D match, TRBD1 (6 bases). V lost 4 bases and J lost 7, with 14 bases in between. The CDR3 is 14 residues long. From germline, CDR1 is LNHNV and CDR2 YYDKDF (reference sequence). The CDR3 nucleotides read TGTGCCACCAGCAAGGTAGGGGGATGGAATGAGCAGTTCTTC. Its translation: CATSKVGGWNEQFF.

The chain combines TRBV20-1 with TRBJ2-3; D not resolved. Trimming took 6 bases from V and 2 from J, leaving 18 bases between them. Germline CDR1 DFQATT, CDR2 SNEGSKA (reference sequence). The CDR3 totals 15 residues. CDR3: CSARSLAQFTDTQYF. The CDR3 DNA follows: TGCAGTGCCCGGAGCCTTGCCCAATTCACAGATACGCAGTATTTT.

The gene calls are TRBV5-1 and TRBJ2-2; D unresolved. The CDR3 covers 15 residues. The germline V gene has CDR1 SGHRS and CDR2 YFSETQ. V gave up 1 base and J gave up 3 bases, with 10 bases separating them. The CDR3 loop is CASSLFGRDTGELFF. The CDR3 DNA sequence: TGCGCCAGCAGCTTGTTCGGGCGCGACACCGGGGAGCTGTTTTTT.

The J gene is TRBJ2-5, the V gene TRBV7-2; D might be TRBD1 (5 bases). Germline V gene data show CDR1 as SGHTA and CDR2 as FQGNSA. The CDR3 is made up of 14 amino acids. V was clipped by 5 bases and J by 7 bases, with 17 bases between them. The CDR3, as DNA: TGTGCCAGCAGCCGACATGACAGCGAAGGGACCCAGTACTTC. Its translation is CASSRHDSEGTQYF.